This T cell receptor beta chain was found in a study of liver allograft versus peripheral blood T cells. Study in general: What was compared were the T cell receptor repertoires in transplanted livers and those in the peripheral blood of recipients.

By sample share, this clonotype is medium-sized (0.01 to 0.1%). TCRdb recomputed calls from the reads with MiXCR, one row per CDR3 protein. This table holds about 2,600 distinct CDR3 sequences, over 15% found once. The V gene's germline CDR1 is MNHEY and CDR2 SVGAGI. V lost 0 bases to trimming and J lost 0 bases, with 8 bases between them. The CDR3 contains 16 residues. The rearrangement uses TRBV6-5 and TRBJ1-4; maybe TRBD1 (5 bases). The receptor was derived from a human patient who had a liver transplant. Some T cells here may be from the graft donor. DNA for the CDR3: TGTGCCAGCAGTTACTCTGGGGCAGCAACTAATGAAAAACTGTTTTTT. This sequence encodes CASSYSGAATNEKLFF.